The sequence of this TCR beta chain was determined in a study of identical twins. Using its own MiXCR run on the 5' RACE reads, TCRdb lists one record per CDR3 protein. The sample yields a few hundred thousand distinct CDR3 sequences, more than 13% seen once. CDR3 size: 14 residues. V trimming: 5 bases; J trimming: 3 bases; junction bases outside the gene matches: 4. Looked up from germline, CDR1 is MNHEY and CDR2 is SVGAGI. Separately, the same data were catalogued under a study of yellow fever vaccine responses in identical twins.

Source material: CD4+ T cells sorted from blood. The chain recombines TRBV6-5 with TRBJ1-5; TRBD1 agrees at 7 bases. This receptor was identified in a woman aged 18-29 years in good health. The CDR3 here is CASSNDRVNQPQHF. Written as DNA, the CDR3 is TGTGCCAGCAGTAACGACAGGGTCAATCAGCCCCAGCATTTT.